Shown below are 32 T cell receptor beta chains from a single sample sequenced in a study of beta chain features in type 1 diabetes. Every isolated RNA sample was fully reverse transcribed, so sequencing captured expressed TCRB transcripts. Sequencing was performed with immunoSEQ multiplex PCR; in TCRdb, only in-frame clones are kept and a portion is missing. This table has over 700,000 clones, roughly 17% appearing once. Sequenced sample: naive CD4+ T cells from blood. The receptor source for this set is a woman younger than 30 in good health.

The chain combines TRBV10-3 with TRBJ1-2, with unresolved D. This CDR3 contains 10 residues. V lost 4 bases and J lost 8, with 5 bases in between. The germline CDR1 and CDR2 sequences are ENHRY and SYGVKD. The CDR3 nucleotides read TGTGCCATCAGTGGGGCGGGCTACACCTTC. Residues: CAISGAGYTF.

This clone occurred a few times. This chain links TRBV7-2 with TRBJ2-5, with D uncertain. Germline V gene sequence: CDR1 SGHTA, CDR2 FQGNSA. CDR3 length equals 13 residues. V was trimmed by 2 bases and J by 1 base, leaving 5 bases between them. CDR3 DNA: TGTGCCAGCAGCTTAATGCGCCAAGAGACCCAGTACTTC. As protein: CASSLMRQETQYF.

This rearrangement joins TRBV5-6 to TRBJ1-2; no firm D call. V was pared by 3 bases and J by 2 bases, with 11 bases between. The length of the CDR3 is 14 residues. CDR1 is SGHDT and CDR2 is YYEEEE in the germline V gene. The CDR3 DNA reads TGTGCCAGCAGCTGGAGAATACCCAACTATGGCTACACCTTC. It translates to CASSWRIPNYGYTF.

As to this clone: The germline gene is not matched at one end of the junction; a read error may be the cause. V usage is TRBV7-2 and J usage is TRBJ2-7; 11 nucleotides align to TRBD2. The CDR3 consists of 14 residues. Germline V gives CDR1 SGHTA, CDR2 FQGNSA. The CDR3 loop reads CASSVAGGHYEQYF. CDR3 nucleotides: TGTGCCAGCAGCGTAGCGGGAGGGCACTACGAGCAGTACTTC.

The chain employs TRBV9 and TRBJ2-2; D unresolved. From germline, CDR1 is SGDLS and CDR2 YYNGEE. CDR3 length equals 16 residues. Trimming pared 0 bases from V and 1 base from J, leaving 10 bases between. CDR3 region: CASSVVSSMNTGELFF. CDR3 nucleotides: TGTGCCAGCAGCGTAGTCTCTAGTATGAACACCGGGGAGCTGTTTTTT.

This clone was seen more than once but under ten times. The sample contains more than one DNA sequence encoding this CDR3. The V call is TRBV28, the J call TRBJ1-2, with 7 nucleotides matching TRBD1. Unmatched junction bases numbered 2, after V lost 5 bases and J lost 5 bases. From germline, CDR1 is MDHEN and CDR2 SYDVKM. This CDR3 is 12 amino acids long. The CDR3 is CASSTGDYGYTF. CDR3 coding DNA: TGTGCCAGCAGTACAGGGGATTATGGCTACACCTTC.

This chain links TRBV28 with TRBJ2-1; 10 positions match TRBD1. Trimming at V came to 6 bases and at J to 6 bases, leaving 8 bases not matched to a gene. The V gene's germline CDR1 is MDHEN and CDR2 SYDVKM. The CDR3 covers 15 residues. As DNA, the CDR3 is TGTGCCAGCAGACCTTCCGGGACAGGGGCCAATGAGCAGTTCTTC. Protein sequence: CASRPSGTGANEQFF.

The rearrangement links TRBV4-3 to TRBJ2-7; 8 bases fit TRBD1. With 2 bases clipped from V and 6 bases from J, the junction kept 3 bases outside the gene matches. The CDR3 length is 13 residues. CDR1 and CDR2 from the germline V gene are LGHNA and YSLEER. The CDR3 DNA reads TGCGCCAGCAGCCAAAGACAGGGGAGCGAGCAGTACTTC. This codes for CASSQRQGSEQYF.

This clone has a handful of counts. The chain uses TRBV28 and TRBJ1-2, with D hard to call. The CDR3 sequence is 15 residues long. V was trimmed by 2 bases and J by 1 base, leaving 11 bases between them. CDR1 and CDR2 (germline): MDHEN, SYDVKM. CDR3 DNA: TGTGCCAGCAGTTTAGGTCGGAGCCTTAACTATGGCTACACCTTC. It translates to CASSLGRSLNYGYTF.

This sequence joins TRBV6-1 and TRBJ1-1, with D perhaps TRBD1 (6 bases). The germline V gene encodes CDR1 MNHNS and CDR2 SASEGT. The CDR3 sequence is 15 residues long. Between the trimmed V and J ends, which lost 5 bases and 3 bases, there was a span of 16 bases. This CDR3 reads CASSFPSTGDTEAFF. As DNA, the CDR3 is TGTGCCAGCAGTTTTCCGTCGACAGGTGACACTGAAGCTTTCTTT.

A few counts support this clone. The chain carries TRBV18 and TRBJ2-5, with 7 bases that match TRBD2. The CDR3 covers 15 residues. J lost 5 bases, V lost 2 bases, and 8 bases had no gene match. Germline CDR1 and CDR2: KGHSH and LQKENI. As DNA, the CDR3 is TGTGCCAGCTCACCAGGAGCGGGAACTGAGGAGACCCAGTACTTC. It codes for CASSPGAGTEETQYF.

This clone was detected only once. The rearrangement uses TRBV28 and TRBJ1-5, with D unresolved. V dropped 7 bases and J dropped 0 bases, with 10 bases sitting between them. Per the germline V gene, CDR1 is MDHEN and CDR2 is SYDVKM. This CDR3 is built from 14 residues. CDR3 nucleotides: TGTGCCAGCACAGGCAGCTATAGCAATCAGCCCCAGCATTTT. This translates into CASTGSYSNQPQHF.

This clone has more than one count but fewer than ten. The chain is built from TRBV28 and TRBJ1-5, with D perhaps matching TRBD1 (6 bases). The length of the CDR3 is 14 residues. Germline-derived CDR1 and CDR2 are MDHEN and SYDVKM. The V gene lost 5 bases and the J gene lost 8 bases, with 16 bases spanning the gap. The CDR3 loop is CASSTPQGSEPQHF. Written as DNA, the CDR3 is TGTGCCAGCAGTACTCCTCAGGGGAGTGAGCCCCAGCATTTT.

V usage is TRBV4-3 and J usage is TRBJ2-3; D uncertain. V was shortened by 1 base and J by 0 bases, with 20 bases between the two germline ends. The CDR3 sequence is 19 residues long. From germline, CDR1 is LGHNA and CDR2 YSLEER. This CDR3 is CASSQVEPLCSTSTDTQYF. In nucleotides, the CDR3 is TGCGCCAGCAGCCAAGTTGAACCCTTATGCAGTACTAGCACAGATACGCAGTATTTT.

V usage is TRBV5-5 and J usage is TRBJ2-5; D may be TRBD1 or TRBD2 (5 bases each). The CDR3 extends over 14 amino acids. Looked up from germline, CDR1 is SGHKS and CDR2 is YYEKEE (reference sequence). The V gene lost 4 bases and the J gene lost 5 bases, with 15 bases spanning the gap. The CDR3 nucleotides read TGTGCCAGCAGCCGGTCCCAGGGACGGGAGACCCAGTACTTC. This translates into CASSRSQGRETQYF.

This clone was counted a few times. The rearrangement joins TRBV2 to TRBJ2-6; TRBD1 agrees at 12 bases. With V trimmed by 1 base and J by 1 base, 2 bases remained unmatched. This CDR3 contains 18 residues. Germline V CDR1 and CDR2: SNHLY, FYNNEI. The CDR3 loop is CASSEEGQGASGANVLTF. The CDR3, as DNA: TGTGCCAGCAGTGAAGAGGGACAGGGGGCTTCTGGGGCCAACGTCCTGACTTTC.

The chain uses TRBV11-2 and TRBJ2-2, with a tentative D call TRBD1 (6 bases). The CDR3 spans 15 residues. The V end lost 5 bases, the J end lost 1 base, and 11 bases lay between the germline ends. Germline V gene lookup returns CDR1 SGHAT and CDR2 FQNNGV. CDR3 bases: TGTGCCAGCAGCGCCCGGGACAAGAACACCGGGGAGCTGTTTTTT. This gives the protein CASSARDKNTGELFF.

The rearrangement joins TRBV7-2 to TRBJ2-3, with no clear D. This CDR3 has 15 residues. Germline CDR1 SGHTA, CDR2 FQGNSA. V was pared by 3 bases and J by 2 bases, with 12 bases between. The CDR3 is CASSLRGPHTDTQYF. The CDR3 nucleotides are TGTGCCAGCAGCTTGCGCGGTCCCCACACAGATACGCAGTATTTT.

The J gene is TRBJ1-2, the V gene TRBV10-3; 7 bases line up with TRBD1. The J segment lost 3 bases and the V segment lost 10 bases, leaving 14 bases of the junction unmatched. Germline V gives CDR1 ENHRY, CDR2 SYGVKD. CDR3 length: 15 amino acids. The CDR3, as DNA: TGTGCCAGCAGACCACGACAGGGTTATTACTATGGCTACACCTTC. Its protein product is CASRPRQGYYYGYTF.

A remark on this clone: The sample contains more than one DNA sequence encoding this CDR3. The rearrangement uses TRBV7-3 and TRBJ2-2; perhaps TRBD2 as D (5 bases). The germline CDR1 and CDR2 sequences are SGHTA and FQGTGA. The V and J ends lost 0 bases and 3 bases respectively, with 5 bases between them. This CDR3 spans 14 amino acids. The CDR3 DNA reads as TGTGCCAGCAGCTTAACGAGGGACACCGGGGAGCTGTTTTTT. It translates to CASSLTRDTGELFF.

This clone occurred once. The CDR3 sequence: CASSPQSDTDTQYF. The CDR3 region has the DNA TGTGCCAGCTCACCACAATCTGACACAGATACGCAGTATTTT. This chain uses TRBV18 with TRBJ2-3; D is ambiguous. Per germline, CDR1 KGHSH and CDR2 LQKENI. V was clipped by 1 base and J by 2 bases, with 7 bases between them. The CDR3 has 14 residues.

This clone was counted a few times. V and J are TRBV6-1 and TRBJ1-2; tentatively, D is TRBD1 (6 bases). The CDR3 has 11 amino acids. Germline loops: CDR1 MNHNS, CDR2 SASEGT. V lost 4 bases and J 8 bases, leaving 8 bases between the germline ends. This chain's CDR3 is CASSVGGGYTF. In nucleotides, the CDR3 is TGTGCCAGCAGTGTAGGGGGAGGCTACACCTTC.

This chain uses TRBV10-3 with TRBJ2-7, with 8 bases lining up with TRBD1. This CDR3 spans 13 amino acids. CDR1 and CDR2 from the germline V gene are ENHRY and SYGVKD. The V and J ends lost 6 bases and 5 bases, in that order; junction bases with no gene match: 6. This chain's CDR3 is CAIRGQGADEQYF. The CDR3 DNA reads TGTGCCATCAGGGGCCAGGGGGCGGACGAGCAGTACTTC.

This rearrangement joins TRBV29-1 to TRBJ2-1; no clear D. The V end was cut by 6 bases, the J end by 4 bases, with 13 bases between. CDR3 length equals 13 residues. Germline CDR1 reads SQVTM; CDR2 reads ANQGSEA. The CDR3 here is CSVAAKGYNEQFF. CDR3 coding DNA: TGCAGCGTGGCAGCGAAAGGATACAATGAGCAGTTCTTC.

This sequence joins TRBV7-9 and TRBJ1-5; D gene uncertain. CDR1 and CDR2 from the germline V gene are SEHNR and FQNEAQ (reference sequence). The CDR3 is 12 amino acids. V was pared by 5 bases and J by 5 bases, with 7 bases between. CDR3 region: CASSPGYQPQHF. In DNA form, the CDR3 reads TGTGCCAGCAGCCCGGGTTATCAGCCCCAGCATTTT.

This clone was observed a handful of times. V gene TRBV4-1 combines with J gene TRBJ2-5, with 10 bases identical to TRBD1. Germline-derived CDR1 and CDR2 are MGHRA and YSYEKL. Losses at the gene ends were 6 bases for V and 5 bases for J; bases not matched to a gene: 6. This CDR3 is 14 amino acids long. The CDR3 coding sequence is TGCGCCAGCAGTCGACAGGGGGCCCTGGAGACCCAGTACTTC. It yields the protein CASSRQGALETQYF.

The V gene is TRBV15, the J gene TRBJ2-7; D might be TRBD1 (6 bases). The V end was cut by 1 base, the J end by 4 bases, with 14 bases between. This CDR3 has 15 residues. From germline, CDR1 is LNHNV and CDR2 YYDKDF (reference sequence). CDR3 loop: CATSRGTGRGYEQYF. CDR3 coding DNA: TGTGCCACCAGCAGAGGTACAGGGCGTGGATACGAGCAGTACTTC. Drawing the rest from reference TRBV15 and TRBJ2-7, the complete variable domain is DAMVIQNPRYQVTQFGKPVTLSCSQTLNHNVMYWYQQKSSQAPKLLFHYYDKDFNNEADTPDNFQSRRPNTSFCFLDIRSPGLGDTAMYLCATSRGTGRGYEQYFGPGTRLTVT.

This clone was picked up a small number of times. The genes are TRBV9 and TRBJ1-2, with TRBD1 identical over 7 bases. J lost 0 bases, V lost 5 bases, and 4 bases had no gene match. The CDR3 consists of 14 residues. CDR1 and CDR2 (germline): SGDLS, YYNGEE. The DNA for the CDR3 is TGTGCCAGCAGTGAGACAGGGTCTAACTATGGCTACACCTTC. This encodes CASSETGSNYGYTF.

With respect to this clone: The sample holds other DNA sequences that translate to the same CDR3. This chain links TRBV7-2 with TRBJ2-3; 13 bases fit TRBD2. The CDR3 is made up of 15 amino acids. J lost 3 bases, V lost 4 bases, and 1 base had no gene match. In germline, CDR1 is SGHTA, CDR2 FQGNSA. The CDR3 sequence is CASSWGLAGTDTQYF. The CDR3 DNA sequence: TGTGCCAGCAGCTGGGGACTAGCGGGGACAGATACGCAGTATTTT.

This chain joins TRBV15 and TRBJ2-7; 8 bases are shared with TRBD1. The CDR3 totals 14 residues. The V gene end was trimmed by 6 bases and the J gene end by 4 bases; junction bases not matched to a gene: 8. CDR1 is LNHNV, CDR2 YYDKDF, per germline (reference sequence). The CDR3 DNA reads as TGTGCCACCAGTACGTTGGACAGGGCTTACGAGCAGTACTTC. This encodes CATSTLDRAYEQYF.

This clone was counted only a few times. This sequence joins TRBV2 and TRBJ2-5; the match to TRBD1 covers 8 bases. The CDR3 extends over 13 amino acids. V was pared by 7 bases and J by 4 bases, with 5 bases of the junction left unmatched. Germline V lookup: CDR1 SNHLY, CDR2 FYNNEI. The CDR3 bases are TGTGCCAGCATTTTCGGACAGGGAGAGACCCAGTACTTC. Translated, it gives CASIFGQGETQYF.

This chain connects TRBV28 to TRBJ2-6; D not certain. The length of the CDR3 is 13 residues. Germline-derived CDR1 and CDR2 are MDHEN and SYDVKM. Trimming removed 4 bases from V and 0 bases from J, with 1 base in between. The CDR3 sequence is CASSYSGANVLTF. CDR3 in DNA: TGTGCCAGCAGTTACTCTGGGGCCAACGTCCTGACTTTC. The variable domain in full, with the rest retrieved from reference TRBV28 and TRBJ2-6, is DVKVTQSSRYLVKRTGEKVFLECVQDMDHENMFWYRQDPGLGLRLIYFSYDVKMKEKGDIPEGYSVSREKKERFSLILESASTNQTSMYLCASSYSGANVLTFGAGSRLTVL.